These T cell receptor beta chains were read from a single sample in a study of blood T cells in healthy people across ages. TCRdb re-analysed the 5' RACE reads in MiXCR, keeping a single row per CDR3 protein. The sample holds 650,000 to 1,000,000 distinct CDR3 sequences, around 50% seen once. The sequenced sample was blood. Receptor source: an elderly man in good health. CDR3s include the opening cysteine and the closing phenylalanine or tryptophan. D genes are given only for firm matches. Where a row states a size, it is once, few, many or the class of an expanded clone; other rows omit it.

clone_size: NA
cdr3_length: 18
v_call: TRBV7-6
j_call: TRBJ1-5
d_call: NA
cdr3_nt: TGTGCCAGCAGCTTAGCGTACGGGGGGAGTAATAGCAATCAGCCCCAGCATTTT
cdr3_aa: CASSLAYGGSNSNQPQHF

clone_size: NA
cdr3_length: 12
v_call: TRBV6-5
j_call: TRBJ2-3
d_call: NA
cdr3_nt: TGTGCCAACAGTTATCCGTCGGATACGCAGTATTTT
cdr3_aa: CANSYPSDTQYF

clone_size: NA
cdr3_length: 15
v_call: TRBV7-2
j_call: TRBJ2-4
d_call: TRBD2
cdr3_nt: TGTGCCAGCAGCTTAGCCGCGGGGGTCTACAATGAGCAGTACTTC
cdr3_aa: CASSLAAGVYNEQYF

clone_size: few
cdr3_length: 14
v_call: TRBV25-1
j_call: TRBJ2-5
d_call: TRBD2
cdr3_nt: TGTGCCAACAGATTAGCGGGAGTAGGAGAGACCCAGTACTTC
cdr3_aa: CANRLAGVGETQYF

clone_size: NA
cdr3_length: 14
v_call: TRBV29-1
j_call: TRBJ1-1
d_call: NA
cdr3_nt: TGCAGCGTTTCCCGCGCGGGGATGAACACTGAAGCTTTCTTT
cdr3_aa: CSVSRAGMNTEAFF

clone_size: many
cdr3_length: 17
v_call: TRBV4-3
j_call: TRBJ2-4
d_call: TRBD2
cdr3_nt: TGCGCCAGCAGCCAAGAGGGCGGGAGAAGTAGCAAAAACATTCAGTACTTC
cdr3_aa: CASSQEGGRSSKNIQYF

clone_size: NA
cdr3_length: 14
v_call: TRBV7-3
j_call: TRBJ2-7
d_call: TRBD2
cdr3_nt: TGTGCCAGCAGCTTAAGTGGCGGGAGAGGAGAGCAGTACTTC
cdr3_aa: CASSLSGGRGEQYF

clone_size: NA
cdr3_length: 16
v_call: TRBV28
j_call: TRBJ1-2
d_call: NA
cdr3_nt: TGTGCCAGCAGTTTATCAGGGCCCTTTTCTAACTATGGCTACACCTTC
cdr3_aa: CASSLSGPFSNYGYTF

clone_size: NA
cdr3_length: 13
v_call: TRBV12-3/TRBV12-4
j_call: TRBJ1-2
d_call: NA
cdr3_nt: TGTGCCAGCAGTACTCGGCTTAACTATGGCTACACCTTC
cdr3_aa: CASSTRLNYGYTF

clone_size: NA
cdr3_length: 15
v_call: TRBV29-1
j_call: TRBJ2-5
d_call: TRBD2
cdr3_nt: TGCAGCGTTCAGACCGGGACTAGCCACCAAGAGACCCAGTACTTC
cdr3_aa: CSVQTGTSHQETQYF

clone_size: NA
cdr3_length: 15
v_call: TRBV5-1
j_call: TRBJ2-5
d_call: TRBD1
cdr3_nt: TGCGCCAGCTCCAGAGTTCAGGGGGAACAAGAGACCCAGTACTTC
cdr3_aa: CASSRVQGEQETQYF

clone_size: few
cdr3_length: 12
v_call: TRBV21-1
j_call: TRBJ2-1
d_call: NA
cdr3_nt: TGTGCCAGCAGCAAGGGTCCGAATGAGCAGTTCTTC
cdr3_aa: CASSKGPNEQFF

clone_size: few
cdr3_length: 17
v_call: TRBV7-2
j_call: TRBJ1-3
d_call: NA
cdr3_nt: TGTGCCAGCAGCCCAAATTATGGATCGGGTGGTGGAAACACCATATATTTT
cdr3_aa: CASSPNYGSGGGNTIYF

clone_size: few
cdr3_length: 15
v_call: TRBV5-1
j_call: TRBJ2-7
d_call: NA
cdr3_nt: TGCGCCAGCAGCTTGGATGACAGGAACTCCTACGAGCAGTACTTC
cdr3_aa: CASSLDDRNSYEQYF